The sequence of this T cell receptor (beta chain) was determined in a study of CD8 T cells in ankylosing spondylitis. The V gene's germline CDR1 is SEHNR and CDR2 FQNEAQ (reference sequence). The CDR3 has 15 residues. Trimming took 1 base from V and 4 from J, leaving 11 bases between them. From the 5' RACE reads, TCRdb called clonotypes with MiXCR, one entry per CDR3 protein. This sample has 400,000 or so distinct CDR3 sequences, with more than 25% found just once. Overall study results and limits: Seemingly distinctive of ankylosing spondylitis blood was a TCR beta motif formed by eight highly homologous variants.

On this clonotype itself: Its antigen is not identified.

This clonotype was sampled from a male donor with ankylosing spondylitis. Sequenced sample: blood, either unsorted or a sorted T cell fraction (not recorded which). The rearrangement links TRBV7-9 to TRBJ2-1; the D gene is possibly TRBD2 (6 bases). CDR3: CASSLGWDWYNEQFF. The CDR3 DNA reads as TGTGCCAGCAGCTTAGGGTGGGACTGGTACAATGAGCAGTTCTTC. Looking up the rest from reference TRBV7-9 and TRBJ2-1 gives the full variable domain: DTGVSQNPRHKITKRGQNVTFRCDPISEHNRLYWYRQTLGQGPEFLTYFQNEAQLEKSRLLSDRFSAERPKGSFSTLEIQRTEQGDSAMYLCASSLGWDWYNEQFFGPGTRLTVL.